The 9 T cell receptor beta chains in this list originate from one sample, sequenced in a study of metastatic and nonmetastatic thyroid tumors. Every patient was untreated before thyroid surgery. Using MiXCR, TCRdb reanalyzed the PCR reads. Counted here are about 40,000 clones, around 10% occurring once; the ten biggest clones make up 20% to 25%. Sequenced material: blood. All receptors derive from a female donor with papillary thyroid cancer or a benign thyroid nodule (not recorded which). Some clones in this sample may be carry-over from other donors' samples.

A note on this clone: The junction differs from germline at one of its ends, possibly a read error. This rearrangement joins TRBV12-3 or TRBV12-4 to TRBJ2-1; unclear D gene. This CDR3 region has 17 residues. The CDR3 reads CASSPLVGPSSCNEQFF. In DNA form, the CDR3 reads TGTGCCAGCAGTCCCCTTGTGGGCCCGAGCTCCTGCAATGAGCAGTTCTTC.

This clone appeared many times. The rearrangement joins TRBV20-1 to TRBJ2-3; 8 nucleotides agree with TRBD2. Trimming at V came to 1 base and at J to 2 bases, leaving 8 bases not matched to a gene. Germline CDR1 is DFQATT and CDR2 is SNEGSKA (reference sequence). The CDR3 runs to 16 residues. The CDR3 region is CSARGTSKRATDTQYF. In nucleotides, the CDR3 is TGCAGTGCTAGAGGGACTAGCAAAAGGGCCACAGATACGCAGTATTTT.

This clone was recorded at least ten times. The CDR3 region is CASSQAPGLAGDEQYF. For the CDR3, the DNA is TGTGCCAGCAGCCAAGCACCCGGACTAGCGGGAGACGAGCAGTACTTC. The rearrangement links TRBV4-2 to TRBJ2-7; 13 bases are shared with TRBD2. The germline CDR1 and CDR2 sequences are LGHNA and YNFKEQ. Trimming took 1 base from V and 5 from J; bases not matched to a gene: 5. The CDR3 spans 16 residues.

The rearrangement links TRBV5-4 to TRBJ2-2, with a possible D match to TRBD1 (6 bases). This CDR3 contains 13 residues. The germline V and J ends were trimmed by 5 bases and 6 bases, with 11 bases remaining between them. The V gene's germline CDR1 is SGHNT and CDR2 YYREEE (reference sequence). The CDR3 reads CASSLTGPGELFF. In nucleotides, the CDR3 is TGTGCCAGCAGTTTAACAGGGCCCGGGGAGCTGTTTTTT.

This clone was counted many times. The chain employs TRBV19 and TRBJ1-1; 9 bases match TRBD1. Germline values: CDR1 LNHDA, CDR2 SQIVND (reference sequence). V shed 2 bases, J shed 1 base, and the junction held 2 bases outside the gene matches. The CDR3 is 15 residues long. The CDR3 loop reads CASSITGQGNTEAFF. The DNA for the CDR3 is TGTGCCAGTAGTATAACGGGACAGGGGAACACTGAAGCTTTCTTT.

There are many counts of this clone. J is TRBJ2-5 and V is TRBV14; either TRBD1 or TRBD2 may supply D (5 bases each). The germline V gene encodes CDR1 SGHDN and CDR2 FVKESK. The CDR3 contains 12 residues. Trimming took 5 bases from V and 7 from J, leaving 11 bases between them. As DNA, the CDR3 is TGTGCCAGCAGCAGGGACCGGGGGACCCAGTACTTC. Its translation: CASSRDRGTQYF.

This clone was found once. The CDR3 does not close with the conserved phenylalanine or tryptophan, likely indicating a read error. The CDR3 loop reads CASSGTSWSSYEQYL. DNA for the CDR3: TGTGCCAGCAGCGGAACTAGCTGGAGCTCCTACGAGCAGTACTTA. V gene TRBV11-2 combines with J gene TRBJ2-7; D is perhaps TRBD2 (6 bases). Germline V gene lookup returns CDR1 SGHAT and CDR2 FQNNGV. V dropped 5 bases and J dropped 0 bases, with 14 bases sitting between them. The CDR3 sequence is 15 residues long.

This clone came up many times. This chain uses TRBV11-2 with TRBJ1-2; TRBD1 aligns across 7 bases. The CDR3 runs 15 residues. From germline, CDR1 is SGHAT and CDR2 FQNNGV. V lost 0 bases, J lost 4 bases, and 5 bases stayed unmatched. CDR3 protein: CASSLDRNRGYGYTF. The CDR3 coding sequence is TGTGCCAGCAGCTTAGATCGGAACAGGGGCTATGGCTACACCTTC. The complete variable domain, with remaining parts taken from reference TRBV11-2 and TRBJ1-2, reads EAGVAQSPRYKIIEKRQSVAFWCNPISGHATLYWYQQILGQGPKLLIQFQNNGVVDDSQLPKDRFSAERLKGVDSTLKIQPAKLEDSAVYLCASSLDRNRGYGYTFGSGTRLTVV.

A few counts support this clone. The chain employs TRBV28 and TRBJ2-7; no definite D call. Trimming left V 2 bases short and J 3 bases short, with 2 bases between. This CDR3 comprises 11 residues. Germline V gene data show CDR1 as MDHEN and CDR2 as SYDVKM. Here the CDR3 DNA reads TGTGCCAGCAGTTTAGTCTACGAGCAGTACTTC. Residues: CASSLVYEQYF.